This entry features one TCR beta chain sequence. Its specificity is not known. Germline V gene lookup returns CDR1 LNHDA and CDR2 SQIVND (reference sequence). Trimming cost V 5 bases and J 1 base; bases outside gene matches: 15. This CDR3 spans 19 amino acids. The data derive from a study of a mutant IDH1 vaccine in newly diagnosed glioma. Study-wide context: The week-35 safety follow-up was V12, and the week-47 study end was V13.

Clones were sequenced by immunoSEQ multiplex PCR, and TCRdb holds only the in-frame ones, with some missing. The sample has some 48,000 clones, 76% seen once. Time point defined: week 35, safety follow-up. Alongside topical imiquimod, each dose of vaccine comprised 300 ug of mutant IDH1 20-mer peptide. This receptor was identified in a man in his forties with glioma. The starting material was PBMCs, obtained from a glioma patient whose treatment included an IDH1 peptide vaccine. This chain connects TRBV19 to TRBJ2-4; 9 bases line up with TRBD2. The CDR3 region is CASSPRGAGGRGAKNIQYF. The CDR3 DNA is TGTGCCAGTAGTCCAAGGGGAGCGGGGGGAAGAGGGGCCAAAAACATTCAGTACTTC.